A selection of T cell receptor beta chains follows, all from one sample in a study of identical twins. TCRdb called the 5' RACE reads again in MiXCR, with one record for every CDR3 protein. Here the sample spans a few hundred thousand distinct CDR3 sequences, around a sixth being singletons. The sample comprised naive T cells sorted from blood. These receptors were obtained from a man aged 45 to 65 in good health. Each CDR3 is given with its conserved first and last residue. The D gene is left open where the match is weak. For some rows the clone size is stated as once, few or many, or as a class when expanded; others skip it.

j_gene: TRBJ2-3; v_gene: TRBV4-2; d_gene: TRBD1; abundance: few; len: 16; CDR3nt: TGTGCCAGCAGCCATGTGATTGACAGGGGGACAGATACGCAGTATTTT; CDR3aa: CASSHVIDRGTDTQYF
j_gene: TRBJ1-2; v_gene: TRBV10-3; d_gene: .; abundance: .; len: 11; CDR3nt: TGTGCCATAGGACAGACGTATGGCTACACCTTC; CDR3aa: CAIGQTYGYTF
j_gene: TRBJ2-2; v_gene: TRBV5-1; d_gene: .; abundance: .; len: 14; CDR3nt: TGCGCCAGCAGCCTTGCCGGGGGTGTCGGGGAGCTGTTTTTT; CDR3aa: CASSLAGGVGELFF
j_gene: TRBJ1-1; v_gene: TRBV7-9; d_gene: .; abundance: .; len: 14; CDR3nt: TGTGCCAGCAGCTTAGAAGTGGGGGGGTCTGAAGCTTTCTTT; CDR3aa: CASSLEVGGSEAFF
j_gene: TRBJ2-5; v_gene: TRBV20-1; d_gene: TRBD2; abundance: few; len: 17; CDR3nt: TGCAGTGGTAGTACCGGGACTAGAGGGAGCTGGGAAGAGACCCAGTACTTC; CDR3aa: CSGSTGTRGSWEETQYF
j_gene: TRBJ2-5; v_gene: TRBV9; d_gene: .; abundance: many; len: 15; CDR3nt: TGTGCCAGCAGCGTATTGGACGGGTCTATGGAGACCCAGTACTTC; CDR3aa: CASSVLDGSMETQYF
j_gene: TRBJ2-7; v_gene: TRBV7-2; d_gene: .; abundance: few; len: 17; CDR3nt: TGTGCCAGCAGCCTATATTGGCCGCAAAGTCCCCTTTACGAGCAGTACTTC; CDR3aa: CASSLYWPQSPLYEQYF
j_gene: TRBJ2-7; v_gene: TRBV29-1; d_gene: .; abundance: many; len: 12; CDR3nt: TGCAGCGTTGATAGTGGGAGAGGCGAGCAGTACTTC; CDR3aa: CSVDSGRGEQYF
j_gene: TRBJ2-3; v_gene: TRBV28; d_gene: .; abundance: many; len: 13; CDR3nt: TGTGCCAGCAGTTTGACAGCGTCAGATACGCAGTATTTT; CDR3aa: CASSLTASDTQYF
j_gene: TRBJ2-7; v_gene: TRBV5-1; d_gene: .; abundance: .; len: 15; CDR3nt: TGCGCCAGCAGCCCCGCATCCGGGACAACTTACGAGCAGTACTTC; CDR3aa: CASSPASGTTYEQYF
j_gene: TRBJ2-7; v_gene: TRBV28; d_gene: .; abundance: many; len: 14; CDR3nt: TGTGCCAGCAGTTTAGACTACAGCTCCTACGAGCAGTACTTC; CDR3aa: CASSLDYSSYEQYF
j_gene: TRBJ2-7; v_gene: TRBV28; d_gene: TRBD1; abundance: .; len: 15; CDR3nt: TGTGCCAGCAGCCCGGGACAGGTCGGCTCCTACGAGCAGTACTTC; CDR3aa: CASSPGQVGSYEQYF
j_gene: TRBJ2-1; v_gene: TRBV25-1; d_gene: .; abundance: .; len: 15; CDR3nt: TGTGCCAGCAGTGAAGCGGTTCAGGCGTACAATGAGCAGTTCTTC; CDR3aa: CASSEAVQAYNEQFF
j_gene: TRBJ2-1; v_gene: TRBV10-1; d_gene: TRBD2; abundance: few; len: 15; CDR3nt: TGCGCCAGCAGTGAGGATCTAGGGACTAACAATGAGCAGTTCTTC; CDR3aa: CASSEDLGTNNEQFF
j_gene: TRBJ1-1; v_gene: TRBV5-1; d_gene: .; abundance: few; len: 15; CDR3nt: TGCGCCAGCAGCTTGGCGACAGGCCCGGGCACTGAAGCTTTCTTT; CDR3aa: CASSLATGPGTEAFF
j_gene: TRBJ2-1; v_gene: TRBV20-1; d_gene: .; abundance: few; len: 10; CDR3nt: TGCAGTACCTCGGCCGATGAGCAGTTCTTC; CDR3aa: CSTSADEQFF
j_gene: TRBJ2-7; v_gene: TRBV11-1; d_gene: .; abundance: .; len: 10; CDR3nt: TGTGCCAGCGGCTCGGGGTTGCAGACGTTC; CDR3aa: CASGSGLQTF
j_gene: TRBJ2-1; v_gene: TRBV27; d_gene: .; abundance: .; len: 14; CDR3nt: TGTGCCAGCAGTTTCCGAGCCCAAGCGGGTGAGCAGTTCTTC; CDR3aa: CASSFRAQAGEQFF
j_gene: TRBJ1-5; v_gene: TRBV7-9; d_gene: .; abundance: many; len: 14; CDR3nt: TGCGCCAGCAGCTCTGGGGGCGGCAATCAGCCCCAGCATTTT; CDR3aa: CASSSGGGNQPQHF
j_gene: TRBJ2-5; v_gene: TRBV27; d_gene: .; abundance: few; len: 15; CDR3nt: TGTGCCAGCAGTTTATATACTAGCCTCCAAGAGACCCAGTACTTC; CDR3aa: CASSLYTSLQETQYF
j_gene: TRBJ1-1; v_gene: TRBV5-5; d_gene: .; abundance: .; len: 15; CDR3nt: TGTGCCAGCAGCGGACTCCCGCGGGCGGGCACTGAAGCTTTCTTT; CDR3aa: CASSGLPRAGTEAFF
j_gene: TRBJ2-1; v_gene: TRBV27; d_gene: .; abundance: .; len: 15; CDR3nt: TGTGCCAGCAGTTTTCTCGGTGGGTGGGTACAAGAGCAGTTCTTC; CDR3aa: CASSFLGGWVQEQFF
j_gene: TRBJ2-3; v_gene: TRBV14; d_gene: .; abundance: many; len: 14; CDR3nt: TGTGCCAGCAGCTTTCAAACTTCCTCGGTTACGCAGTATTTT; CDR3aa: CASSFQTSSVTQYF
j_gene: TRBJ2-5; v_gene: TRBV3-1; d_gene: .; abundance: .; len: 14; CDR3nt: TGTGCCAGCAGAGTCGGGACCCAAGGAGAGACCCAGTACTTC; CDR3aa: CASRVGTQGETQYF
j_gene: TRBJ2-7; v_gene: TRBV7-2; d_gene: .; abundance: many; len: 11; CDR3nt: TGTGCCAGCAGGGGGTCCTACGAGCAGTACTTC; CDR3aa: CASRGSYEQYF
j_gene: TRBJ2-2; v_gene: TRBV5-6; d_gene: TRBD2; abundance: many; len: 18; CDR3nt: TGTGCCAGCAGCTCCGAGACTAGCGTCTACGCGAACACCGGGGAGCTGTTTTTT; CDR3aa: CASSSETSVYANTGELFF
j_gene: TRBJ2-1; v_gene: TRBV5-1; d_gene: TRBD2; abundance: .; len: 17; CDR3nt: TGCGCCAGCAGTCCACGGGGAGGGATTTCCTCCTACAGTGAGCAGTTCTTC; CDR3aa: CASSPRGGISSYSEQFF
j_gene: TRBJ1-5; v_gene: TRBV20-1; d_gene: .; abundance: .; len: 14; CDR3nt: TGCAGTGCTAGAGGGTATTGGGGCAATCAGCCCCAGCATTTT; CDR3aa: CSARGYWGNQPQHF
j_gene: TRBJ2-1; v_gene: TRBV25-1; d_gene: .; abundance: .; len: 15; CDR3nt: TGTGCCAGCACTCCCGGGTATAGCTCCTACAATGAGCAGTTCTTC; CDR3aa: CASTPGYSSYNEQFF
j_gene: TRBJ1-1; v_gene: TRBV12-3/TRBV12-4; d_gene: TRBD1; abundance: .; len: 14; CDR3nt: TGTGCCAGCAGCCGTGCGACAGGGGGCTCTGAAGCTTTCTTT; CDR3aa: CASSRATGGSEAFF
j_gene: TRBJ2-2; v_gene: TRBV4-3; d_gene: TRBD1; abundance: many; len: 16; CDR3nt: TGCGCCAGCAGCCTTGGGACAGGGAGGAACACCGGGGAGCTGTTTTTT; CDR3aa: CASSLGTGRNTGELFF
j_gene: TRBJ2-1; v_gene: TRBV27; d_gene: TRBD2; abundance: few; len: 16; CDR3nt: TGTGCCAGCAGTTTAACGGGGACTAGCGCTTACAATGAGCAGTTCTTC; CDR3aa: CASSLTGTSAYNEQFF
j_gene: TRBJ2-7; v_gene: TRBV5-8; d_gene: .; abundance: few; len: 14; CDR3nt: TGTGCCAGCAGATTTACCAGGGTCTCCTACGAGCAGTACTTC; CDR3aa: CASRFTRVSYEQYF
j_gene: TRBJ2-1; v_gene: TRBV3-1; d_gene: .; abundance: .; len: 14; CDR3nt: TGTGCCAGCAGCCATGGACAGTGGGACAATGAGCAGTTCTTC; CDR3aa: CASSHGQWDNEQFF
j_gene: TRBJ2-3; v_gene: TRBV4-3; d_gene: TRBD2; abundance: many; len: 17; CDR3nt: TGCGCCAGCAGCCCATCCCTAGCGGGCCAACGCACAGATACGCAGTATTTT; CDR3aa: CASSPSLAGQRTDTQYF
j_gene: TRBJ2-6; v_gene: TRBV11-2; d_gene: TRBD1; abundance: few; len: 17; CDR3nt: TGTGCCAGCAGCCCGGGACAGGGCTACTCTGGGGCCAACGTCCTGACTTTC; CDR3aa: CASSPGQGYSGANVLTF
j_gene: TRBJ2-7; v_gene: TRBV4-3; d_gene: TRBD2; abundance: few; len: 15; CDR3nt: TGCGCCAGCGCCCAGACTAGCGGGAGCTCCTACGAGCAGTACTTC; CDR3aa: CASAQTSGSSYEQYF
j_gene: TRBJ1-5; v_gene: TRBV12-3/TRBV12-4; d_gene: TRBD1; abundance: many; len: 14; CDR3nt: TGTGCCAGCAGTGCCAGGGGGCCTGGACAGCCCCAGCATTTT; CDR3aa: CASSARGPGQPQHF
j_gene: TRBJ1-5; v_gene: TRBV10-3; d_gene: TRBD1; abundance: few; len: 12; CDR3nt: TGTAGGGACAGGGAGGGCAATCAGCCCCAGCATTTT; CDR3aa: CRDREGNQPQHF
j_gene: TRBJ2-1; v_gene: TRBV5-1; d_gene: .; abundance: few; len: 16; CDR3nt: TGCGCCAGCAGTTTTAGTGGGCTTAGCTCCTACAATGAGCAGTTCTTC; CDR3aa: CASSFSGLSSYNEQFF
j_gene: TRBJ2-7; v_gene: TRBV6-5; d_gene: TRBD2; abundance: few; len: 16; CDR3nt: TGTGCCAGCAGTTACTCGGCGGGAGTCCCGACGGGGGAGCAGTACTTC; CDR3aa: CASSYSAGVPTGEQYF
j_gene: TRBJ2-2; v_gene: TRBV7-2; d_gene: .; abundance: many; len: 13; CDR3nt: TGTGCCAGCAGCTTACCGAACACCGGGGAGCTGTTTTTT; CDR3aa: CASSLPNTGELFF
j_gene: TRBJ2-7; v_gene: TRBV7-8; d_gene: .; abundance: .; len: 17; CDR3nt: TGTGCCAGCAGCTTAGTCAGTGCTAGGGGGGAGTCCTACGAGCAGTACTTC; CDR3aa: CASSLVSARGESYEQYF
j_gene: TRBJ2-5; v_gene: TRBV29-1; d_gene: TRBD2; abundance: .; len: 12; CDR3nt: TGCAGCGCCGACCGGCGGGGGGAGACCCAGTACTTC; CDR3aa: CSADRRGETQYF
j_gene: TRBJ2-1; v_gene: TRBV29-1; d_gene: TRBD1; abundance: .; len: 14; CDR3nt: TGCAGCGTGTACAAGGGCAGGGGGCAGGTTGAGCAGTTCTTC; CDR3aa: CSVYKGRGQVEQFF
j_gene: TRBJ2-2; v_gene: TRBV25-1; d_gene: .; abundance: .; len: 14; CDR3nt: TGTGCCAGCAGTGCATACGTGGGCACCGGGGAGCTGTTTTTT; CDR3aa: CASSAYVGTGELFF
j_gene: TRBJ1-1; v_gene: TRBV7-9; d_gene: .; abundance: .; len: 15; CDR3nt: TGTGCCAGCAGATACCACGTAACAGAGAACACTGAAGCTTTCTTT; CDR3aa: CASRYHVTENTEAFF
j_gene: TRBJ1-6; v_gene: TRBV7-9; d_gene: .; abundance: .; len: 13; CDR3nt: TGTGCCAGCAGCCCCTGGGACGGCTCACCCCTCCACTTT; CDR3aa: CASSPWDGSPLHF
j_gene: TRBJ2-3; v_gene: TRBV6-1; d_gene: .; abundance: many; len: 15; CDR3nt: TGTGCCAGCAGCCCGTACCTGTCGCTCAGCCATACGCAGTATTTT; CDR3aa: CASSPYLSLSHTQYF
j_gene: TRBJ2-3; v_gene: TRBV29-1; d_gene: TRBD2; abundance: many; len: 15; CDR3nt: TGCAGCGTTGACCTAGCGGGAGGGCCAGAAGATACGCAGTATTTT; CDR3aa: CSVDLAGGPEDTQYF
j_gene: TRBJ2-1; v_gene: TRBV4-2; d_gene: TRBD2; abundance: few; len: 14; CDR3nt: TGTGCCAGCAGCCCCGGGACTAGTTCTCAAACGCAGTTCTTC; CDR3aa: CASSPGTSSQTQFF
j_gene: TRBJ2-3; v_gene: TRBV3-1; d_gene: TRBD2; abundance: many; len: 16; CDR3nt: TGTGCCAGCAGCCGTGCGGGACTAGCGGGCACAGATACGCAGTATTTT; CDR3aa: CASSRAGLAGTDTQYF
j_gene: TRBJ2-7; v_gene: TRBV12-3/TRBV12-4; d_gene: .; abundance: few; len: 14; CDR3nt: TGTGCCAGCAGTGCGTCCCGACCTTCGGAGGAGCAGTACTTC; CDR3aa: CASSASRPSEEQYF
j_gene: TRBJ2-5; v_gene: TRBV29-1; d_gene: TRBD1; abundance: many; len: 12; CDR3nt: TGCAGCGTCGACAGGGGGGCAGAGACCCAGTACTTC; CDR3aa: CSVDRGAETQYF